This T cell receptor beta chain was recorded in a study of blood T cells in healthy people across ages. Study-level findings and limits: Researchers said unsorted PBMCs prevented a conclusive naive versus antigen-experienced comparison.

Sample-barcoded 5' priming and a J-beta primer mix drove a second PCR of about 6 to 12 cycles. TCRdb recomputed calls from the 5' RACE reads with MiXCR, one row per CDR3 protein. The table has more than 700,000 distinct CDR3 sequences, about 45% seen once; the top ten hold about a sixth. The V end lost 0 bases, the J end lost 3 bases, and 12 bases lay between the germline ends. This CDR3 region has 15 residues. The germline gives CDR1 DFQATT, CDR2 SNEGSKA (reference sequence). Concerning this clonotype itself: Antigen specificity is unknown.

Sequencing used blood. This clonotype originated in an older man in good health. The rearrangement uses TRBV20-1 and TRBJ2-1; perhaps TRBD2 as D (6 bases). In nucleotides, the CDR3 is TGCAGTGCTAGAGATCATAGGACTAACTACAATGAGCAGTTCTTC. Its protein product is CSARDHRTNYNEQFF.